This T cell receptor (beta chain) was found in a study of long-term antiretroviral therapy in people with HIV. About the research overall: The earliest samples predate the 2015 immediate-ART recommendation by about a decade. Overall study results and limits: Every time point showed a repertoire led by clones expanded before ART.

The CDR3 sequence is 14 residues long. Trimming left V 8 bases short and J 6 bases short, with 20 bases between. Per germline, CDR1 MNHNY and CDR2 SVGAGI (reference sequence). Researchers ran immunoSEQ v3.0 at survey level. Method: immunoSEQ multiplex PCR; TCRdb's copy keeps in-frame clones and lacks some. This repertoire shows about 27,000 clones, roughly 80% found once; its top ten account for approximately 9%. Note on this clone: No antigen is known for it.

Sequencing was performed on unsorted PBMCs, taken 3 years after starting antiretroviral therapy. This clonotype was sampled from a man in his forties with HIV. The chain has TRBV6-6 and TRBJ2-7; TRBD2 might be the D (5 bases). The CDR3 DNA sequence: TGTGCCAGCCGACTAAGTTACAGCGAGCGCGAGCAGTACTTC. Encoded protein: CASRLSYSEREQYF.